Reported below is one T cell receptor beta chain. Its target is not known. Germline V gene sequence: CDR1 SGHTA, CDR2 FQGNSA. The CDR3 has 15 residues. Amplified regions were TCR beta CDR3 sequences from RNA transcripts. Researchers ran a first-round RT-PCR on the TCR CDR3 using the HTBI primer set. TCRdb itself ran the multiplex PCR reads through MiXCR, one entry per CDR3 protein. Of hundreds of thousands of distinct CDR3 sequences in the sample, 40% to 55% were seen once. The data were obtained in a study of T cells in Graves' hyperthyroidism and ophthalmopathy. General study results and limits: Median prediction lead before ophthalmopathy onset was about 6.3 months with the model.

V is TRBV7-2 and J is TRBJ2-7; TRBD2 matches 10 bases. This TCR came from a woman between 18 and 30 years old with Graves' hyperthyroidism. What was sequenced was peripheral blood or thyroid tissue (not recorded which). The CDR3 DNA reads as TGTGCTAGAGCCAGACCCGGGACTAGCGCTTACGAGCAGTACTTC. It yields the protein CARARPGTSAYEQYF.